The TCR beta chain described here comes from a study of cytomegalovirus exposure and HLA in healthy donors. Across the study: Genetic ancestry analysis placed 81% of the 398 donors that were genotyped in the Caucasian-associated cluster.

Healthy bone marrow donors supplied every sample. The CDR3 length is 14 residues. The ends lost 10 bases at V and 1 base at J; junction bases unmatched: 7. The germline V gene encodes CDR1 ENHRY and CDR2 SYGVKD. Of note for this clone: The antigen is undetermined.

60 Vbeta and 13 Jbeta primers were used in PCR. Only in-frame clones appear in the TCRdb table, and some are missing; sequencing was by immunoSEQ multiplex PCR. The sample records over 75,000 clones, roughly 70% being singletons. The study's findings and limits: Listed as cytomegalovirus-associated were about 160 TCR beta chains. TCR beta chains associated with HLA were, in a later analysis, more clonally expanded than equally common others.

The genes are TRBV10-3 and TRBJ2-3, with 8 nucleotides matching TRBD1. The specimen was PBMCs. This TCR derives from a man aged 30 to 39 in good health and CMV-seronegative. Here the CDR3 reads CATTQGAGTDTQYF. CDR3 nucleotide sequence: TGTGCCACCACCCAGGGGGCCGGCACAGATACGCAGTATTTT.